Listed below are T cell receptor beta chains from one sample, sequenced in a study of cytomegalovirus exposure and HLA in healthy donors. Method: immunoSEQ multiplex PCR; TCRdb's copy keeps in-frame clones and lacks some. Altogether some 120,000 clones are present, 89% being singletons, with the ten largest covering around 1.1%. Sequencing used PBMCs. These TCRs come from a woman between 18 and 29 years old in good health and CMV-seronegative. CDR3s include the opening cysteine and the closing phenylalanine or tryptophan. The order of the fields is CDR3 protein, CDR3 DNA, J gene, V gene, D gene, clone size. D genes are given only for firm matches. Some rows mark clone size as missing; the rest say once, few, many or name a class of expanded clone.

CASSSGTSSGEQFF TGTGCCAGTAGTTCCGGGACTAGCAGTGGTGAGCAGTTCTTC TRBJ2-1 TRBV19 TRBD2 few
CASSETEQETQYF TGTGCCAGCTCCGAGACAGAGCAAGAGACCCAGTACTTC TRBJ2-5 TRBV6-6 . .
CASSWSPTGGYEQYF TGCGCCAGCAGCTGGAGTCCTACAGGGGGCTACGAGCAGTACTTC TRBJ2-7 TRBV5-1 TRBD1 .
CASITECLRTGGNTIYF TGTGCCAGCATCACAGAATGCCTCCGGACAGGGGGAAACACCATATATTTT TRBJ1-3 TRBV21-1 . .
CASSSSGGRDVSYEQYF TGTGCCAGCAGCTCGAGTGGCGGGAGGGACGTATCCTACGAGCAGTACTTC TRBJ2-7 TRBV13 TRBD2 .
CASSLYLSGANVLTF TGTGCCAGCAGTTTATATCTCTCTGGGGCCAACGTCCTGACTTTC TRBJ2-6 TRBV27 . once
CASSPLAGWTGELFF TGTGCCAGCAGCCCACTAGCGGGATGGACCGGGGAGCTGTTTTTT TRBJ2-2 TRBV25-1 TRBD2 .
CASSYGTGLNQPQHF TGTGCCAGCAGCTACGGGACAGGGCTCAATCAGCCCCAGCATTTT TRBJ1-5 TRBV11-2 TRBD1 .
CASRRDSPGELFF TGTGCCAGCAGACGGGACTCGCCCGGGGAGCTGTTTTTT TRBJ2-2 TRBV7-2 . once
CASSLLNFYATNEKLFF TGTGCCAGCAGTTTACTCAATTTCTATGCAACTAATGAAAAACTGTTTTTT TRBJ1-4 TRBV28 . .
CASRLTGYNEQFF TGTGCCAGCAGACTTACGGGGTACAATGAGCAGTTCTTC TRBJ2-1 TRBV6-9 . .
CASSLDWDSLAFF TGTGCCAGCAGCCTCGACTGGGACAGTTTGGCTTTCTTT TRBJ1-1 TRBV7-2 TRBD1 .
CASSLRGSSRDTIYF TGCGCCAGCAGCTTACGAGGGTCCAGTCGGGACACCATATATTTT TRBJ1-3 TRBV5-1 . .
CASSSPSLRSIGNTIYF TGTGCCAGCAGTTCTCCCTCGTTGAGGAGTATTGGAAACACCATATATTTT TRBJ1-3 TRBV28 . .
CASSRGVDNTGELFF TGTGCCAGCAGCCGGGGGGTGGACAACACCGGGGAGCTGTTTTTT TRBJ2-2 TRBV7-6 TRBD2 .
CASSGTGTDEREQYF TGTGCCAGCAGTGGAACGGGGACAGATGAAAGGGAGCAGTACTTC TRBJ2-7 TRBV7-8 TRBD1 .
CASSWAGEPYSNQPQHF TGTGCCAGCAGTTGGGCCGGCGAACCTTATAGCAATCAGCCCCAGCATTTT TRBJ1-5 TRBV28 . .
CASSQDLSGSRLFGEYEQYF TGCGCCAGCAGCCAAGATCTTTCCGGGAGCAGGTTGTTTGGGGAATACGAGCAGTACTTC TRBJ2-7 TRBV4-3 . .
CASSWGQGAPAEAFF TGTGCCAGTAGTTGGGGACAGGGGGCGCCGGCTGAAGCTTTCTTT TRBJ1-1 TRBV19 TRBD1 .
CASSYDRPPNYGYTF TGTGCCAGCAGTTACGACAGGCCTCCTAACTATGGCTACACCTTC TRBJ1-2 TRBV6-5 . once
CASSLQDWANTEAFF TGTGCCAGCAGCTTACAGGATTGGGCGAACACTGAAGCTTTCTTT TRBJ1-1 TRBV7-9 . .
CAWSQASGYNEQFF TGTGCCTGGAGTCAGGCTAGCGGTTACAATGAGCAGTTCTTC TRBJ2-1 TRBV30 TRBD2 .
CASSYLAGGTDTQYF TGTGCCAGCAGTTATTTGGCGGGGGGCACAGATACGCAGTATTTT TRBJ2-3 TRBV6-5 TRBD2 .
CASSAGTGLFLVNTEAFF TGTGCCAGCAGTGCCGGGACAGGGCTCTTTCTCGTTAACACTGAAGCTTTCTTT TRBJ1-1 TRBV28 TRBD1 once
CASSGRGTGELFF TGTGCCAGCAGCGGCCGAGGGACCGGGGAGCTGTTTTTT TRBJ2-2 TRBV7-2 . .
CASSQAVEDTQYF TGTGCCAGCAGCCAAGCTGTCGAAGATACGCAGTATTTT TRBJ2-3 TRBV5-5 . .
CASRSTGSSTDTQYF TGTGCCAGCAGGTCAACAGGGTCTAGCACAGATACGCAGTATTTT TRBJ2-3 TRBV2 . .
CASTITGGETEAFF TGTGCCAGCACGATAACAGGGGGAGAGACTGAAGCTTTCTTT TRBJ1-1 TRBV2 TRBD1 .
CSVDGANYGYTF TGCAGCGTTGACGGAGCTAACTATGGCTACACCTTC TRBJ1-2 TRBV29-1 . .
CASSPSGPAGEQYF TGTGCCAGCAGCCCCTCAGGTCCCGCGGGCGAGCAGTACTTC TRBJ2-7 TRBV7-2 . .
CASSSISGLSDTQYF TGTGCCAGCAGCTCTATTAGCGGGCTCTCAGATACGCAGTATTTT TRBJ2-3 TRBV11-2 TRBD2 .
CASSQSGGSYNEQFF TGTGCCAGCAGTCAGTCGGGAGGCTCCTACAATGAGCAGTTCTTC TRBJ2-1 TRBV2 TRBD2 .